The sequence of this T cell receptor beta chain was determined in a study of shared clonotypes between healthy human individuals. The wider study: Every donor yielded three CD4 naive, three CD4 memory, two CD8 naive and one CD8 memory plate. Whole-study results and caveats: Apart from blood, nothing was sampled; tissue repertoires likely differ. Shared clonotypes: roughly 4.7% naive CD4, roughly 4% naive CD8, 2.3% memory CD4, approximately 0.41% memory CD8. Among non-shared clonotypes, generation probabilities were lower than among those shared by all four donors.

CDR3 size: 12 residues. V was clipped by 8 bases and J by 2 bases, with 9 bases between them. CDR1 and CDR2 (germline): MDHEN, SYDVKM. Of note for this clone: Its antigen is unidentified.

Here immunoSEQ multiplex PCR was the method, and the copy in TCRdb shows in-frame clones only, minus some. The sample contains about 380,000 clones, 96% of which appear only once. The rearrangement uses TRBV28 and TRBJ2-5; D not resolved. Sequencing was performed on memory CD8+ T cells sorted from blood. As for subset: CD45RO+ cells pooled with CCR7-negative TemRA cells. The clonotype comes from a young man in good health. The CDR3 nucleotides are TGTGCCAGCGCACTGTATCAAGAGACCCAGTACTTC. This translates into CASALYQETQYF.